Included here is one TCR beta chain sequence, with context. These data belong to a study of T cell responses to AZD1222 COVID-19 vaccine. Clones were sequenced by immunoSEQ multiplex PCR, and TCRdb holds only the in-frame ones, with some missing. The repertoire has 150,000 to 200,000 clones, around 94% of them found once; the top ten carry approximately 0.6%. This CDR3 comprises 16 residues. Looked up from germline, CDR1 is SGHVS and CDR2 is FNYEAQ. The trim removed 5 bases at V and 0 bases at J, leaving 6 bases unmatched. The sequence derives from an adult in good health. The specimen was peripheral blood, collected on day 0 of AZD1222 vaccination. The chain employs TRBV7-6 and TRBJ1-3; 8 nucleotides line up with TRBD1. CDR3 in DNA: TGTGCCAGCAGCCTCGACAGGGGATCCTCTGGAAACACCATATATTTT. Protein sequence: CASSLDRGSSGNTIYF.